Presented here are 13 T cell receptor beta chains from one specimen sequenced in a study of cytomegalovirus exposure and HLA in healthy donors. Amplification used 60 Vbeta primers and 13 Jbeta primers. Data came from immunoSEQ multiplex PCR; TCRdb stores just in-frame clones and leaves some out. The sample records under 150,000 clones, 82% being singletons. Sequencing was performed on PBMCs. These receptor sequences come from a male donor in good health and CMV-seronegative.

The V and J genes are TRBV6-1 and TRBJ1-6, with D perhaps TRBD1 (5 bases). The CDR3 consists of 13 residues. Trimming left V 0 bases short and J 9 bases short, with 6 bases between. Germline V gene data show CDR1 as MNHNS and CDR2 as SASEGT. The CDR3 spells CASSEARVSPLHF. CDR3 nucleotide sequence: TGTGCCAGCAGTGAAGCCAGGGTTTCACCCCTCCACTTT.

This rearrangement joins TRBV4-2 to TRBJ1-2; maybe TRBD1 (6 bases). The CDR3 extends over 18 amino acids. Looked up from germline, CDR1 is LGHNA and CDR2 is YNFKEQ. With 1 base removed from V and 2 bases from J, the gap between germline ends came to 20 bases. The CDR3 is CASSQAINRRQENYGYTF. The DNA for the CDR3 is TGTGCCAGCAGCCAAGCTATCAATAGAAGACAGGAAAACTATGGCTACACCTTC.

V and J are TRBV7-9 and TRBJ1-4; the match to TRBD1 covers 8 bases. The V gene's germline CDR1 is SEHNR and CDR2 FQNEAQ (reference sequence). CDR3 size: 15 residues. Germline trimming cut 3 bases from V and 4 bases from J; bases unmatched to any gene: 4. This CDR3 reads CASSFGTGDNEKLFF. Here the CDR3 DNA reads TGTGCCAGCAGCTTCGGGACAGGTGATAATGAAAAACTGTTTTTT.

The chain couples TRBV5-5 to TRBJ2-7, with a tentative D call TRBD2 (5 bases). V was shortened by 7 bases and J by 2 bases, with 13 bases between the two germline ends. Germline V gene lookup returns CDR1 SGHKS and CDR2 YYEKEE (reference sequence). The CDR3 consists of 13 residues. CDR3 residues: CASEDEGTYEQYF. The CDR3 DNA sequence: TGTGCCAGCGAGGACGAGGGAACCTACGAGCAGTACTTC.

CDR3 nucleotide sequence: TGCAGCGCAACCCCGACAGGTCTTCGCACAGATACGCAGTATTTT. Amino acids: CSATPTGLRTDTQYF. V is TRBV29-1 and J is TRBJ2-3, with a weak D call TRBD1 (6 bases). The CDR3 loop spans 15 amino acids. V gave up 7 bases and J gave up 1 base, with 18 bases separating them. Germline CDR1 reads SQVTM; CDR2 reads ANQGSEA.

The chain couples TRBV12-5 to TRBJ2-1, with 8 nucleotides matching TRBD2. J lost 12 bases, V lost 2 bases, and 6 bases had no gene match. Germline CDR1 and CDR2: LGHNT and FRNRAP. The CDR3 is 13 residues long. The CDR3 sequence is CASGLLGGERQFF. The CDR3 bases are TGTGCTAGTGGTTTGCTCGGGGGGGAAAGGCAGTTCTTC.

The CDR3 sequence: CASSLTGGGFYEQYF. In DNA, the CDR3 is TGTGCCAGCAGTCTAACAGGGGGCGGTTTCTACGAGCAGTACTTC. The chain links TRBV6-5 to TRBJ2-7; 9 nucleotides match TRBD1. The CDR3 length is 15 residues. V lost 5 bases, J lost 3 bases, and 8 bases stayed unmatched. Germline V gene lookup returns CDR1 MNHEY and CDR2 SVGAGI.

This sequence joins TRBV7-2 and TRBJ2-7; D unresolved. The CDR3 extends over 12 amino acids. CDR1 is SGHTA and CDR2 is FQGNSA in the germline V gene. Trimming took 1 base from V and 9 from J, leaving 10 bases between them. Here the CDR3 DNA reads TGTGCCAGCAGCTTAGAGAGGAAGCGGCAGTACTTC. Protein product: CASSLERKRQYF.

The CDR3 coding sequence is TGTGCCAGCAGCTTAGCAGGGGTCTATGGCTACACCTTC. Its translation: CASSLAGVYGYTF. V is TRBV7-2 and J is TRBJ1-2, with D possibly TRBD1 on 5 matching bases. The germline V and J ends were trimmed by 0 bases and 4 bases, with 6 bases remaining between them. CDR1 and CDR2 (germline): SGHTA, FQGNSA. The CDR3 loop spans 13 amino acids. Looking up the rest from reference TRBV7-2 and TRBJ1-2 gives the full variable domain: GAGVSQSPSNKVTEKGKDVELRCDPISGHTALYWYRQSLGQGLEFLIYFQGNSAPDKSGLPSDRFSAERTGGSVSTLTIQRTQQEDSAVYLCASSLAGVYGYTFGSGTRLTVV.

This clone has a single count. This chain links TRBV9 with TRBJ1-3, with 7 positions matching TRBD1. This CDR3 region has 15 residues. V was pared by 2 bases and J by 0 bases, with 2 bases of the junction left unmatched. The germline gives CDR1 SGDLS, CDR2 YYNGEE. CDR3 sequence (DNA): TGTGCCAGCAGCGTGGGACAGACCTCTGGAAACACCATATATTTT. Translated: CASSVGQTSGNTIYF.

Points on this clone: Other DNA sequences in this sample translate to the same CDR3. The chain links TRBV6-6 to TRBJ2-7; possible D gene TRBD1, 6 bases. CDR3 length equals 14 residues. Germline-derived CDR1 and CDR2 are MNHNY and SVGAGI (reference sequence). The V gene lost 7 bases and the J gene lost 7 bases, with 20 bases spanning the gap. The CDR3 spells CASNGQILMYEQYF. The CDR3 coding sequence is TGTGCCAGCAACGGACAGATCCTAATGTATGAGCAGTACTTC.

Remarks on this clone: Additional DNA sequences in this sample encode the identical CDR3. This chain uses TRBV9 with TRBJ2-7, with D unclear. CDR3 length: 14 residues. CDR1 and CDR2 from the germline V gene are SGDLS and YYNGEE. Trimming took 2 bases from V and 0 from J, leaving 9 bases between them. The DNA of the CDR3 is TGTGCCAGCAGCGTTTTAGCAGACTCCTACGAGCAGTACTTC. Its protein product is CASSVLADSYEQYF.

The V and J genes are TRBV27 and TRBJ1-2, with TRBD1 matching over 9 bases. There are 14 residues in the CDR3. CDR1 is MNHEY and CDR2 is SMNVEV in the germline V gene (reference sequence). With V trimmed by 8 bases and J by 5 bases, 9 bases remained unmatched. The CDR3 coding sequence is TGTGCCAGCGGGGGACAGGGAAGGGTTTATGGCTACACCTTC. Its protein product is CASGGQGRVYGYTF.